Below, 31 T cell receptor beta chains from the same sample are listed, as sequenced in a study of shared clonotypes between healthy human individuals (dated by TCRdb to about 2020). Libraries were made using the immunoSEQ multiplex PCR assay. Here the immuneACCESS table is served through TCRdb, limited to in-frame sequences with V and J called. Missing clones are a known gap in these copies; in checked studies unresolved V genes cover under half, and the rest lacks a known reason. Within this sample are over a million clones, with around 97% of them counted one time only. The ten most abundant clones make up approximately 1.1% of the sample. The sequenced sample was naive CD4+ T cells sorted from blood. In light of the paper, this sample's cell subset or site label describes: CD45RA+ positively selected. Receptors originate from a man aged 25 to 40 in good health.

The rearrangement joins TRBV7-8 to TRBJ2-3; D unresolved. This CDR3 has 10 residues. Germline V gives CDR1 SGHVS, CDR2 FQNEAQ. CDR3 sequence: CPSFPDTQYF. CDR3 nucleotide sequence: TGTCCCTCCTTCCCAGATACGCAGTATTTT.

The rearrangement links TRBV25-1 to TRBJ2-1; no definite D call. The V gene's germline CDR1 is MGHDK and CDR2 SYGVNS. The CDR3 extends over 18 amino acids. V lost 3 bases to trimming and J lost 4 bases, with 22 bases between them. The CDR3, as DNA: TGTGCCAGCAGTGAGCCCCCGCCCGGGCGGCGGAGATACAATGAGCAGTTCTTC. It yields the protein CASSEPPPGRRRYNEQFF.

This clone was recorded once. The chain recombines TRBV7-8 with TRBJ1-2; D possibly corresponds to TRBD1 (6 bases). CDR3 length: 13 residues. The germline V gene has CDR1 SGHVS and CDR2 FQNEAQ. The V end was cut by 5 bases, the J end by 4 bases, with 11 bases between. The CDR3 here is CASSTGQTYGYTF. In DNA, the CDR3 is TGTGCCAGCAGCACCGGACAGACCTATGGCTACACCTTC.

CDR3 nucleotides: TGTGCCAGCAGTCTACGGGGAGACATAGCCCCAAGCGAGCAGTACTTC. It specifies CASSLRGDIAPSEQYF. The rearrangement joins TRBV27 to TRBJ2-7; weak D call: TRBD2 (5 bases). The V end lost 5 bases, the J end lost 6 bases, and 23 bases lay between the germline ends. From germline, CDR1 is MNHEY and CDR2 SMNVEV (reference sequence). The length of the CDR3 is 16 residues.

The chain employs TRBV29-1 and TRBJ1-4, with D maybe TRBD1 (5 bases). The V gene's germline CDR1 is SQVTM and CDR2 ANQGSEA. The V gene lost 7 bases and the J gene lost 4 bases, with 13 bases spanning the gap. This CDR3 is 13 amino acids long. DNA for the CDR3: TGCAGCGCCACCCGGGACCTTAATGAAAAACTGTTTTTT. Encoded protein: CSATRDLNEKLFF.

The rearrangement uses TRBV10-3 and TRBJ1-3; possibly TRBD1 for D (6 bases). Between the trimmed V and J ends, which lost 3 bases and 8 bases, there was a span of 11 bases. This CDR3 is built from 13 residues. In germline, CDR1 is ENHRY, CDR2 SYGVKD. The CDR3 protein is CAISDPTGDTIYF. The CDR3 region has the DNA TGTGCCATCAGTGATCCGACAGGAGACACCATATATTTT.

CDR3 amino acids: CASSVDPGQAYEQYF. CDR3 bases: TGTGCCAGCAGCGTAGACCCAGGACAGGCCTACGAGCAGTACTTC. The genes are TRBV9 and TRBJ2-7; 7 bases map to TRBD1. The junction had 5 bases not matched to a gene; V was cut back by 0 bases and J by 2 bases. From germline, CDR1 is SGDLS and CDR2 YYNGEE. The length of the CDR3 is 15 residues.

The rearrangement joins TRBV11-3 to TRBJ2-3; D is possibly TRBD2 (5 bases). V gave up 1 base and J gave up 4 bases, with 15 bases separating them. The CDR3 has 16 amino acids. CDR1 and CDR2 (germline): SGHNT, YENEEA. CDR3 in DNA: TGTGCCAGCAGCTTAGGGCGCGGAGAGGGCGCAGATACGCAGTATTTT. Translation: CASSLGRGEGADTQYF.

The chain combines TRBV11-1 with TRBJ2-6; 8 bases match TRBD1. The V and J ends lost 3 bases and 0 bases, in that order; junction bases with no gene match: 4. CDR1 is SGHAT, CDR2 FQDESV, per germline (reference sequence). CDR3 size: 17 residues. The CDR3 region has the DNA TGTGCCAGCAGCTTGGACAGGGCCTTCTCTGGGGCCAACGTCCTGACTTTC. Protein product: CASSLDRAFSGANVLTF. The whole variable domain, remainder taken from reference TRBV11-1 and TRBJ2-6, is EAEVAQSPRYKITEKSQAVAFWCDPISGHATLYWYRQILGQGPELLVQFQDESVVDDSQLPKDRFSAERLKGVDSTLKIQPAELGDSAMYLCASSLDRAFSGANVLTFGAGSRLTVL.

The V call is TRBV28, the J call TRBJ1-5; D is ambiguous. The CDR3 covers 13 residues. V was pared by 11 bases and J by 0 bases, with 11 bases between. Per the germline V gene, CDR1 is MDHEN and CDR2 is SYDVKM. The CDR3 reads CAADMNSNQPQHF. The CDR3 DNA reads TGTGCCGCTGACATGAATAGCAATCAGCCCCAGCATTTT.

The chain links TRBV25-1 to TRBJ1-1; possibly TRBD1 for D (5 bases). Trimming removed 5 bases at V and 3 bases at J, with 13 bases between. The V gene's germline CDR1 is MGHDK and CDR2 SYGVNS. This CDR3 has 14 residues. CDR3 in DNA: TGTGCCAGCAGTCCGCGGGGAGGGGACACTGAAGCTTTCTTT. Its translation: CASSPRGGDTEAFF.

V gene TRBV6-1 combines with J gene TRBJ2-1, with D tentatively TRBD2 (6 bases). Trimming left V 3 bases short and J 0 bases short, with 12 bases between. The germline CDR1 and CDR2 sequences are MNHNS and SASEGT. The length of the CDR3 is 16 residues. The CDR3 sequence is CASSDLLASSYNEQFF. For the CDR3, the DNA is TGTGCCAGCAGTGACCTACTAGCCAGCTCCTACAATGAGCAGTTCTTC.

The chain carries TRBV28 and TRBJ1-4; D gene ambiguous. The CDR3 contains 14 residues. V was trimmed by 3 bases and J by 8 bases, leaving 13 bases between them. Germline CDR1 reads MDHEN; CDR2 reads SYDVKM. CDR3 residues: CASSLVGVDEKLFF. The CDR3 DNA follows: TGTGCCAGCAGTTTGGTTGGGGTAGACGAAAAACTGTTTTTT. Full variable domain (remainder filled in from reference TRBV28 and TRBJ1-4): DVKVTQSSRYLVKRTGEKVFLECVQDMDHENMFWYRQDPGLGLRLIYFSYDVKMKEKGDIPEGYSVSREKKERFSLILESASTNQTSMYLCASSLVGVDEKLFFGSGTQLSVL.

The chain couples TRBV7-9 to TRBJ2-1; D may correspond to TRBD1 or TRBD2 (5 bases each). The CDR3 sequence is 15 residues long. Trimming stripped 4 bases from V and 9 bases from J, with 19 bases between. The germline V gene encodes CDR1 SEHNR and CDR2 FQNEAQ (reference sequence). Here the CDR3 reads CASSSTGLGYSEQFF. CDR3 nucleotide sequence: TGTGCCAGCAGCTCCACGGGGCTAGGGTATAGTGAGCAGTTCTTC.

The table lists this clone with a count of one. V and J are TRBV28 and TRBJ2-7; the D gene is possibly TRBD1 (6 bases). CDR3 size: 15 residues. Germline V lookup: CDR1 MDHEN, CDR2 SYDVKM. The V end lost 5 bases, the J end lost 2 bases, and 16 bases lay between the germline ends. As DNA, the CDR3 is TGTGCCAGCAGTCAAGGGGGTATGAGGACCTACGAGCAGTACTTC. It specifies CASSQGGMRTYEQYF.

The chain recombines TRBV25-1 with TRBJ2-5; D is unclear. There are 14 residues in the CDR3. Deletions cut 6 bases from V and 1 base from J, with 12 bases between. Germline V CDR1 and CDR2: MGHDK, SYGVNS. This chain's CDR3 is CASRATTPQETQYF. CDR3 coding DNA: TGTGCCAGCAGGGCTACTACACCCCAAGAGACCCAGTACTTC.

The rearrangement uses TRBV7-9 and TRBJ2-5, with 9 positions matching TRBD1. After removal of 3 bases from V and 5 bases from J, the junction contained 13 bases not matched to a gene. Germline CDR1 and CDR2: SEHNR and FQNEAQ (reference sequence). The CDR3 consists of 17 residues. The CDR3 region is CASSLMGQGPLMETQYF. The CDR3 nucleotides are TGTGCCAGCAGCTTGATGGGACAGGGTCCCCTGATGGAGACCCAGTACTTC.

V gene TRBV6-5 combines with J gene TRBJ2-5, with D perhaps being TRBD1 or TRBD2 (5 bases each). Germline loops: CDR1 MNHEY, CDR2 SVGAGI. The CDR3 runs 12 residues. V lost 2 bases and J lost 4, with 5 bases in between. DNA for the CDR3: TGTGCCAGCAGTTACGGGGGAGAGACCCAGTACTTC. It yields the protein CASSYGGETQYF.

The V and J genes are TRBV6-6 and TRBJ2-7; 14 bases are a match to TRBD2. With V trimmed by 5 bases and J by 5 bases, 8 bases remained unmatched. The germline V gene has CDR1 MNHNY and CDR2 SVGAGI (reference sequence). The length of the CDR3 is 16 residues. The CDR3 reads CASSRGTSGRIHEQYF. For the CDR3, the DNA is TGTGCCAGCAGTCGGGGGACTAGCGGGAGAATACACGAGCAGTACTTC.

This chain joins TRBV11-2 and TRBJ2-3, with a tentative D call TRBD1 (5 bases). This CDR3 region has 17 residues. The germline V gene has CDR1 SGHAT and CDR2 FQNNGV. The germline V and J ends were trimmed by 5 bases and 2 bases, with 20 bases remaining between them. Written as DNA, the CDR3 is TGTGCCAGCAGCCTCCGCCTCTTGGTGGGGCCCACAGATACGCAGTATTTT. The encoded protein is CASSLRLLVGPTDTQYF.

This chain joins TRBV7-9 and TRBJ1-1, with D possibly matching TRBD1 (5 bases). CDR3 length: 15 residues. Per germline, CDR1 SEHNR and CDR2 FQNEAQ (reference sequence). V lost 5 bases, J lost 0 bases, and 13 bases lay in between. For the CDR3, the DNA is TGTGCCAGCAGCCCGTGGGGCGGAATGAACACTGAAGCTTTCTTT. It yields the protein CASSPWGGMNTEAFF.

As for this clone: This same CDR3 is encoded by further DNA sequences in the sample. The chain joins TRBV10-3 to TRBJ2-7; a weak D match, TRBD2 (5 bases). CDR1 and CDR2 from the germline V gene are ENHRY and SYGVKD. This CDR3 region has 13 residues. Trimming shortened V by 4 bases and J by 1 base, and 8 bases separated the two germline ends. For the CDR3, the DNA is TGTGCCATCAGTGGGACTTCATCCTACGAGCAGTACTTC. It yields the protein CAISGTSSYEQYF.

This chain uses TRBV27 with TRBJ2-2; 9 positions match TRBD2. The ends lost 6 bases at V and 4 bases at J; junction bases unmatched: 0. The germline CDR1 and CDR2 sequences are MNHEY and SMNVEV (reference sequence). The CDR3 consists of 13 residues. CDR3 in amino acids: CASRAGGTGELFF. CDR3 DNA sequence: TGTGCCAGCAGAGCGGGGGGCACCGGGGAGCTGTTTTTT.

This rearrangement joins TRBV14 to TRBJ2-1; D is perhaps TRBD2 (6 bases). The V gene's germline CDR1 is SGHDN and CDR2 FVKESK. The CDR3 is 13 residues long. V was pared by 3 bases and J by 9 bases, with 12 bases between. The chain's CDR3 is CASSHGLGGEQFF. The CDR3 DNA reads TGTGCCAGCAGCCATGGGTTGGGGGGTGAGCAGTTCTTC.

The chain uses TRBV18 and TRBJ2-7, with D possibly matching TRBD1 (7 bases). The V end was cut by 2 bases, the J end by 3 bases, with 14 bases between. The germline gives CDR1 KGHSH, CDR2 LQKENI. The length of the CDR3 is 15 residues. Here the CDR3 reads CASSPWAGGNYEQYF. The CDR3 coding sequence is TGTGCCAGCTCACCATGGGCAGGGGGGAACTACGAGCAGTACTTC.

The V call is TRBV5-1, the J call TRBJ2-7; 9 bases agree with TRBD1. There are 14 residues in the CDR3. From germline, CDR1 is SGHRS and CDR2 YFSETQ. The V gene end was trimmed by 2 bases and the J gene end by 6 bases; junction bases not matched to a gene: 6. CDR3 protein: CASSFRQGVGEQYF. The CDR3 DNA is TGCGCCAGCAGCTTCAGACAGGGGGTTGGCGAGCAGTACTTC.

This chain joins TRBV28 and TRBJ2-4, with 10 bases fitting TRBD2. With 2 bases clipped from V and 9 bases from J, the junction kept 7 bases outside the gene matches. The CDR3 has 15 residues. CDR1 is MDHEN, CDR2 SYDVKM, per germline. CDR3 DNA: TGTGCCAGCAGTTTAGCTAGCGGGAGTAGTCGCATTCAGTACTTC. It specifies CASSLASGSSRIQYF.

The chain carries TRBV5-1 and TRBJ2-3, with 12 bases identical to TRBD2. Germline CDR1 and CDR2: SGHRS and YFSETQ. The V gene end was trimmed by 4 bases and the J gene end by 0 bases; junction bases not matched to a gene: 9. This CDR3 spans 18 amino acids. CDR3 amino acids: CASSRGTSGFASTDTQYF. As DNA, the CDR3 is TGCGCCAGCAGCAGGGGGACTAGCGGGTTCGCTAGCACAGATACGCAGTATTTT.

The J gene is TRBJ2-6, the V gene TRBV28; D might be TRBD1 (6 bases). Per germline, CDR1 MDHEN and CDR2 SYDVKM. CDR3 length: 18 residues. V lost 1 base and J 0 bases, leaving 13 bases between the germline ends. CDR3 region: CASSLSGQTFSGANVLTF. The CDR3 DNA is TGTGCCAGCAGTTTATCGGGACAAACCTTCTCTGGGGCCAACGTCCTGACTTTC.

J is TRBJ1-1 and V is TRBV29-1, with D perhaps TRBD1 (5 bases). CDR1 SQVTM and CDR2 ANQGSEA come from the germline V gene. The CDR3 totals 12 residues. Deletions cut 4 bases from V and 2 bases from J, with 8 bases between. The CDR3 sequence: CSVVWGNTEAFF. The CDR3 DNA is TGCAGCGTTGTTTGGGGCAACACTGAAGCTTTCTTT.

J is TRBJ1-1 and V is TRBV6-5, with D perhaps TRBD1 (5 bases). V was trimmed by 8 bases and J by 12 bases, leaving 16 bases between them. The CDR3 is 11 residues long. CDR1 is MNHEY, CDR2 SVGAGI, per germline. The CDR3: CASSLWGGTFF. CDR3 sequence (DNA): TGTGCCAGCTCCCTCTGGGGGGGAACTTTCTTT.